Listed below are T cell receptor beta chains from one sample, sequenced in a study of blood T cells in healthy people across ages. TCRdb called the 5' RACE reads again in MiXCR, with one record for every CDR3 protein. The sample includes over 1.5 million distinct CDR3 sequences, 49% of them seen just once. The sample taken for sequencing was blood. The receptor set was obtained from a woman aged 35 to 49 in good health. Both conserved end residues are part of each CDR3. The order of the fields is J gene, clone size, V gene, D gene, CDR3 DNA, CDR3 protein. The D gene is left open where the match is weak. Clone size is stated in some rows and not others, as once, few, many or a class when expanded.

J: TRBJ2-3; size: .; V: TRBV20-1; D: TRBD2; DNA: TGCAGCACTAGCGGGGAAAACACAGATACGCAGTATTTT; CDR3: CSTSGENTDTQYF
J: TRBJ1-2; size: few; V: TRBV20-1; D: TRBD1; DNA: TGCAGTGCTAGAAGGGGGACAGGGGAATTTGGCTACACCTTC; CDR3: CSARRGTGEFGYTF
J: TRBJ2-5; size: .; V: TRBV7-2; D: .; DNA: TGTGCCAGCAGCCAGGCCCGGTCGCGAGAGACCCAGTACTTC; CDR3: CASSQARSRETQYF
J: TRBJ2-3; size: many; V: TRBV5-1; D: .; DNA: TGTGCCAGCAGAACAGATACGCAGTATTTT; CDR3: CASRTDTQYF
J: TRBJ2-3; size: .; V: TRBV6-5; D: .; DNA: TGTGCCAGCAGTTACGGTAGAGGACAAACAGATACGCAGTATTTT; CDR3: CASSYGRGQTDTQYF
J: TRBJ2-7; size: .; V: TRBV20-1; D: TRBD1; DNA: TGCAGTGCAAACCGACAGGGGGCAAGGAGAGCGAACGAGCAGTACTTC; CDR3: CSANRQGARRANEQYF
J: TRBJ1-1; size: .; V: TRBV7-2; D: .; DNA: TGTGCCAGCAGCCCCCTGGCATCTAGACGGGAAAACACTGAAGCTTTCTTT; CDR3: CASSPLASRRENTEAFF
J: TRBJ1-5; size: .; V: TRBV6-2/TRBV6-3; D: TRBD1; DNA: TGTGCCAGCAAGGGGACAGGGGGTCATCAGCCCCAGCATTTT; CDR3: CASKGTGGHQPQHF
J: TRBJ1-4; size: .; V: TRBV20-1; D: TRBD1; DNA: TGCAGTGCTCGAAACAGGGGTAATGAAAAACTGTTTTTT; CDR3: CSARNRGNEKLFF
J: TRBJ2-1; size: .; V: TRBV28; D: TRBD1; DNA: TGTGCCAGCAGTCCCCGGACAGGGCACAATGAGCAGTTCTTC; CDR3: CASSPRTGHNEQFF
J: TRBJ2-7; size: once; V: TRBV27; D: .; DNA: TGTGCCAGCAGTTTAAGGGGCTCCCTCTCCTACGAGCAGTACTTC; CDR3: CASSLRGSLSYEQYF
J: TRBJ1-2; size: once; V: TRBV6-1; D: .; DNA: TGTGCCAGCAGAAAACAGGGCTACTATGGCTACACCTTC; CDR3: CASRKQGYYGYTF
J: TRBJ2-1; size: .; V: TRBV7-2; D: .; DNA: TGTGCCAGCACCATCAGTGGGGGACCGCAGTTCTTC; CDR3: CASTISGGPQFF
J: TRBJ2-7; size: .; V: TRBV4-3; D: .; DNA: TGCGCCAGCAGCCAAGATTGGCAGGGACTCACCTACGAGCAGTACTTC; CDR3: CASSQDWQGLTYEQYF
J: TRBJ2-7; size: .; V: TRBV15; D: .; DNA: TGTGCCACCAGCAGAGACCACGGAAGCTCCTACGAGCAGTACTTC; CDR3: CATSRDHGSSYEQYF
J: TRBJ2-1; size: .; V: TRBV24-1; D: TRBD2; DNA: TGTGCCACCAGTGACTCATCCCTAGCGGGGGGCTACAATGAGCAGTTCTTC; CDR3: CATSDSSLAGGYNEQFF
J: TRBJ2-7; size: .; V: TRBV6-2/TRBV6-3; D: .; DNA: TGTGCCAGCAGGCCACGGGCAGTACTGGACGAGCAGTACTTC; CDR3: CASRPRAVLDEQYF
J: TRBJ2-1; size: once; V: TRBV29-1; D: .; DNA: TGCAGCGTTGGGGCTAGACCGGGACGAGCGGAACACAATGAGCAGTTCTTC; CDR3: CSVGARPGRAEHNEQFF
J: TRBJ1-5; size: .; V: TRBV6-2/TRBV6-3; D: .; DNA: TGTGCCAGCAGCGAGGGGGGGGCCTGGGAGCCCCAGCATTTT; CDR3: CASSEGGAWEPQHF
J: TRBJ2-1; size: few; V: TRBV2; D: .; DNA: TGTGCCAGCAGTGACTCGGGTGGCCATGAGCAGTTCTTC; CDR3: CASSDSGGHEQFF
J: TRBJ2-5; size: few; V: TRBV3-1; D: .; DNA: TGTGCCAGCAGCCATCTAGGACGGGATTATCAAGAGACCCAGTACTTC; CDR3: CASSHLGRDYQETQYF
J: TRBJ1-5; size: few; V: TRBV27; D: .; DNA: TGTGCCACCCAGGAGGGCTACAATCAGCCCCAGCATTTT; CDR3: CATQEGYNQPQHF
J: TRBJ2-3; size: .; V: TRBV9; D: .; DNA: TGTGCCAGCAGCATGTATAGCACAGATACGCAGTATTTT; CDR3: CASSMYSTDTQYF
J: TRBJ2-1; size: .; V: TRBV5-6; D: TRBD2; DNA: TGTGCCAGCAGCTTGAGGGCTAGCGGGAGGGCCCGCGAGTTCTTC; CDR3: CASSLRASGRAREFF
J: TRBJ2-5; size: few; V: TRBV20-1; D: .; DNA: TGCAGTGCCAGCTCCAGGTTCGCTAGGGAGACCCAGTACTTC; CDR3: CSASSRFARETQYF
J: TRBJ2-7; size: .; V: TRBV7-9; D: .; DNA: TGTGCCAGCAGCAGAACAACCTCGACAGACTACGAGCAGTACTTC; CDR3: CASSRTTSTDYEQYF
J: TRBJ2-3; size: few; V: TRBV4-1; D: TRBD2; DNA: TGCGCCAGCAGCCAAGAACATTTGCCTAGCGGGGAAGGGAATACGCAGTATTTT; CDR3: CASSQEHLPSGEGNTQYF
J: TRBJ2-5; size: .; V: TRBV20-1; D: TRBD2; DNA: TGCAGTGCTCTCTCCCCCCGCGGGGGACCCTACAATGAGCAGTACTTC; CDR3: CSALSPRGGPYNEQYF
J: TRBJ1-2; size: .; V: TRBV2; D: .; DNA: TGTGCCAGCAGTGAAGATGTGGCGCCCTATGGCCACACCTTC; CDR3: CASSEDVAPYGHTF
J: TRBJ2-3; size: .; V: TRBV4-2; D: .; DNA: TGTGCCAGCAGCCAAATCGCCGGGGATACGCAGTATTTT; CDR3: CASSQIAGDTQYF
J: TRBJ2-1; size: few; V: TRBV19; D: TRBD2; DNA: TGTGCCAGTAGTACGGCGGGGGGGCAGAATGAGCAGTTCTTC; CDR3: CASSTAGGQNEQFF
J: TRBJ2-1; size: few; V: TRBV24-1; D: TRBD2; DNA: TGTGCCACCAGTGATTTGCCCCCGGGACTAGCGGCAAATGAGCAGTTCTTC; CDR3: CATSDLPPGLAANEQFF
J: TRBJ2-5; size: .; V: TRBV29-1; D: .; DNA: TGCAGCGTTGCGTTTATGACATTAGAGACCCAGTACTTC; CDR3: CSVAFMTLETQYF